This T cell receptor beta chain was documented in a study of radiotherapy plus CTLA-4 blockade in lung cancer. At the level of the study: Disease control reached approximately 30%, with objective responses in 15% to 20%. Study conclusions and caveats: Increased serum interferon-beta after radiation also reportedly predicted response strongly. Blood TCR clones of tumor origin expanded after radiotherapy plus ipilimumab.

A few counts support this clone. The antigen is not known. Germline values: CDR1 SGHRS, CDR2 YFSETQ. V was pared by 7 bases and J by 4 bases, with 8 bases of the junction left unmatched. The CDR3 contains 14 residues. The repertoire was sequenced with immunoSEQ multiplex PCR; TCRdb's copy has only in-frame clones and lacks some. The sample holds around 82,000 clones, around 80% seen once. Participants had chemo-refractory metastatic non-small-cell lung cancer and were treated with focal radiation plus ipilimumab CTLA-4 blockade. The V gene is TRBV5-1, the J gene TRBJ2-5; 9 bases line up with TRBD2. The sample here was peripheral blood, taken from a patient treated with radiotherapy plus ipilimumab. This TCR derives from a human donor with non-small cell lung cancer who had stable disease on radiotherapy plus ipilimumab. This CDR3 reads CASQWASGAETQYF. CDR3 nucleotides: TGCGCCAGCCAATGGGCTAGCGGGGCAGAGACCCAGTACTTC.